This T cell receptor (beta chain) is drawn from a study of shared clonotypes between healthy human individuals. Whole-study context: Donors, aged 18 to 49, were a couple of women and three men. Every donor yielded three CD4 naive, three CD4 memory, two CD8 naive and one CD8 memory plate. General observations from the study: Although depth was large, rarefaction showed that sequencing of the sorted subsets was incomplete.

TCRdb's table, derived via immunoSEQ multiplex PCR, lists solely in-frame clones and lacks some. The sample comprises millions of clones, just under 95% of which are singletons, and roughly 1.1% rests with the top ten. The V gene lost 3 bases and the J gene lost 4 bases, with 13 bases spanning the gap. Germline V gene sequence: CDR1 MNHNS, CDR2 SASEGT. There are 14 residues in the CDR3. Remarks on this clone: The antigen is undetermined.

As defined, naive CD8 cells were CD45RO-negative and positively selected for CCR7, with terminally differentiated effector memory CD45RA+ cells excluded. The sequenced material came from naive CD8+ T cells sorted from blood. This TCR was recovered from a man younger than 30 in good health. The chain joins TRBV6-1 to TRBJ2-7; D possibly uses TRBD1 or TRBD2 (6 bases each). The CDR3 DNA reads TGTGCCAGCAGTGAGGGGGGACATGGGTACGAGCAGTACTTC. The encoded protein is CASSEGGHGYEQYF.